One sample yielded the 21 T cell receptor beta chains listed below, sequenced in a study of cytomegalovirus exposure and HLA in healthy donors. TCRdb keeps only in-frame clones here, not all; method: immunoSEQ multiplex PCR. The sample lists hundreds of thousands of clones, about 90% seen once, with about 12% in the top ten. Material: PBMCs. These receptors originate from a man younger than 35 in good health and CMV-seropositive.

The chain employs TRBV6-5 and TRBJ2-1, with 11 nucleotides matching TRBD2. CDR1 and CDR2 from the germline V gene are MNHEY and SVGAGI. This CDR3 has 15 amino acids. The ends lost 2 bases at V and 7 bases at J; junction bases unmatched: 4. The CDR3: CASSYRLAGGNEQFF. The CDR3 DNA follows: TGTGCCAGCAGTTACCGGCTAGCGGGAGGAAATGAGCAGTTCTTC.

The rearrangement uses TRBV15 and TRBJ2-2; maybe TRBD1 (6 bases). The germline V and J ends were trimmed by 2 bases and 0 bases, with 19 bases remaining between them. From germline, CDR1 is LNHNV and CDR2 YYDKDF (reference sequence). This CDR3 region has 19 residues. In DNA, the CDR3 is TGTGCCACCAGCAGAAACTTCAGGGGAAGCGGCTCGAACACCGGGGAGCTGTTTTTT. Encoded protein: CATSRNFRGSGSNTGELFF.

On this clone itself: A junction end diverges from the germline sequence, so it may reflect a read error. The V call is TRBV6-1, the J call TRBJ1-2; no reliable D call. Germline CDR1 is MNHNS and CDR2 is SASEGT. The CDR3 loop spans 10 amino acids. DNA for the CDR3: TGTGCCAGCAGTGAAGAGGCGGGTGGTTTC. This sequence encodes CASSEEAGGF.

This sequence joins TRBV30 and TRBJ2-3, with D uncertain. CDR3 length: 13 amino acids. From germline, CDR1 is GTSNPN and CDR2 SVGIG (reference sequence). V lost 3 bases to trimming and J lost 2 bases, with 9 bases between them. The CDR3 nucleotides read TGTGCCTGGAGGCCCGTCGACACAGATACGCAGTATTTT. Its protein product is CAWRPVDTDTQYF. The full variable domain, in which reference TRBV30 and TRBJ2-3 provide the parts outside the CDR3, is SQTIHQWPATLVQPVGSPLSLECTVEGTSNPNLYWYRQAAGRGLQLLFYSVGIGQISSEVPQNLSASRPQDRQFILSSKKLLLSDSGFYLCAWRPVDTDTQYFGPGTRLTVL.

This clone was found once. The same CDR3 is also encoded by other DNA sequences in this sample. V is TRBV9 and J is TRBJ2-7; perhaps TRBD2 as D (6 bases). The CDR3 consists of 14 residues. With 2 bases removed from V and 1 base from J, the gap between germline ends came to 10 bases. Germline V gene lookup returns CDR1 SGDLS and CDR2 YYNGEE. The CDR3 reads CASSVGSGSYEQYF. CDR3 coding DNA: TGTGCCAGCAGCGTCGGTAGCGGATCCTACGAGCAGTACTTC.

V and J are TRBV30 and TRBJ1-2, with 7 positions matching TRBD1. Trimming at V came to 0 bases and at J to 5 bases, leaving 15 bases not matched to a gene. The CDR3 runs 17 residues. Germline V gene data show CDR1 as GTSNPN and CDR2 as SVGIG (reference sequence). The chain's CDR3 is CAWSVRGRQGDWYGYTF. CDR3 DNA sequence: TGTGCCTGGAGTGTAAGAGGGCGTCAGGGGGACTGGTATGGCTACACCTTC. Based on the CDR3 plus reference TRBV30 and TRBJ1-2, the full variable domain is SQTIHQWPATLVQPVGSPLSLECTVEGTSNPNLYWYRQAAGRGLQLLFYSVGIGQISSEVPQNLSASRPQDRQFILSSKKLLLSDSGFYLCAWSVRGRQGDWYGYTFGSGTRLTVV.

CDR3 bases: TGTGCCAGCACTCACGGCGGCAGGGTGGACTATGGCTACACCTTC. This codes for CASTHGGRVDYGYTF. The V and J genes are TRBV6-5 and TRBJ1-2; maybe TRBD1 (5 bases). V was clipped by 7 bases and J by 3 bases, with 18 bases between them. Germline V CDR1 and CDR2: MNHEY, SVGAGI. CDR3 length equals 15 residues.

This chain connects TRBV7-2 to TRBJ2-1; 12 bases fit TRBD2. This CDR3 has 16 residues. V shed 5 bases and J 4 bases; nucleotides not matched to a gene: 6. Germline loops: CDR1 SGHTA, CDR2 FQGNSA. For the CDR3, the DNA is TGTGCCAGCAGCGCTAGCGGGAGGGCCCCTTACAATGAGCAGTTCTTC. Protein sequence: CASSASGRAPYNEQFF.

V and J are TRBV19 and TRBJ2-1; D perhaps matches TRBD1 (6 bases). The CDR3 has 15 residues. The V and J ends lost 7 bases and 3 bases respectively, with 16 bases between them. Germline values: CDR1 LNHDA, CDR2 SQIVND (reference sequence). CDR3 sequence: CASTQGQESYNEQFF. CDR3 bases: TGTGCCAGTACCCAGGGGCAGGAAAGCTACAATGAGCAGTTCTTC.

This clone has only a few counts. The rearrangement joins TRBV4-2 to TRBJ2-2; 7 bases match TRBD2. The junction had 10 bases not matched to a gene; V was cut back by 1 base and J by 5 bases. Germline V gene lookup returns CDR1 LGHNA and CDR2 YNFKEQ. The CDR3 loop spans 17 amino acids. CDR3 residues: CASSQALQWEGTGELFF. CDR3 bases: TGTGCCAGCAGCCAAGCTCTACAGTGGGAGGGGACCGGGGAGCTGTTTTTT.

The chain combines TRBV28 with TRBJ2-7, with 7 bases that match TRBD1. The trim removed 6 bases at V and 3 bases at J, leaving 8 bases unmatched. Germline V gene data show CDR1 as MDHEN and CDR2 as SYDVKM. CDR3 length: 14 amino acids. The CDR3 reads CASSRGDSYYEQYF. In DNA, the CDR3 is TGTGCCAGCAGCCGAGGGGACAGTTACTACGAGCAGTACTTC.

The chain recombines TRBV7-2 with TRBJ2-7, with 9 bases that match TRBD2. This CDR3 is 14 amino acids long. J gave up 4 bases and V 3 bases, and 4 bases lay outside the gene matches. Germline assignment: CDR1 SGHTA and CDR2 FQGNSA. The CDR3 sequence: CASSFETSGYEQYF. DNA of the CDR3: TGTGCCAGCAGCTTCGAGACTAGCGGATACGAGCAGTACTTC.

This chain links TRBV30 with TRBJ2-3; possibly TRBD2 for D (7 bases). Germline V gene data show CDR1 as GTSNPN and CDR2 as SVGIG (reference sequence). V was trimmed by 2 bases and J by 5 bases, leaving 17 bases between them. The CDR3 totals 15 residues. The CDR3 DNA reads as TGTGCCTGGAGTTACTTGGGGGAGGGGGGAGATACGCAGTATTTT. The encoded protein is CAWSYLGEGGDTQYF. Full variable domain (rest looked up from reference TRBV30 and TRBJ2-3): SQTIHQWPATLVQPVGSPLSLECTVEGTSNPNLYWYRQAAGRGLQLLFYSVGIGQISSEVPQNLSASRPQDRQFILSSKKLLLSDSGFYLCAWSYLGEGGDTQYFGPGTRLTVL.

CDR3 nucleotides: TGTGCCTGGAGTGTACTAGGAACGGGCCAAGCTTTCTTT. Its translation is CAWSVLGTGQAFF. The chain couples TRBV30 to TRBJ1-1; D uncertain. V dropped 0 bases and J dropped 9 bases, with 14 bases sitting between them. Germline V gene sequence: CDR1 GTSNPN, CDR2 SVGIG (reference sequence). CDR3 length equals 13 residues.

V usage is TRBV30 and J usage is TRBJ1-3; maybe TRBD1 (5 bases). The V end was cut by 4 bases, the J end by 0 bases, with 10 bases between. CDR3 length: 14 residues. CDR1 and CDR2 (germline): GTSNPN, SVGIG (reference sequence). CDR3 amino acids: CAWNLQVSGNTIYF. In DNA form, the CDR3 reads TGTGCCTGGAATCTACAGGTCTCTGGAAACACCATATATTTT.

The CDR3 loop reads CASSSGQDTEAFF. Written as DNA, the CDR3 is TGTGCCAGTAGTAGCGGACAGGACACTGAAGCTTTCTTT. V is TRBV19 and J is TRBJ1-1; TRBD1 matches at 7 bases. CDR1 and CDR2 (germline): LNHDA, SQIVND (reference sequence). V trimming: 4 bases; J trimming: 3 bases; junction bases outside the gene matches: 2. The CDR3 is 13 residues long.

The gene calls are TRBV29-1 and TRBJ2-1; D is perhaps TRBD1 (6 bases). The CDR3 consists of 14 residues. With 4 bases removed from V and 4 bases from J, the gap between germline ends came to 14 bases. Germline lookup yields CDR1 SQVTM and CDR2 ANQGSEA. The CDR3 loop is CSVGVQGSYNEQFF. The CDR3, as DNA: TGCAGCGTTGGAGTGCAGGGGTCATACAATGAGCAGTTCTTC.

The chain carries TRBV5-1 and TRBJ1-4; 7 bases match TRBD1. The germline gives CDR1 SGHRS, CDR2 YFSETQ. Losses at the gene ends were 0 bases for V and 8 bases for J; bases not matched to a gene: 13. The CDR3 length is 17 residues. The chain's CDR3 is CASSLGSTGKSYEKLFF. The CDR3 nucleotides read TGCGCCAGCAGCTTGGGCTCGACAGGGAAGAGTTACGAAAAACTGTTTTTT.

The count of this clone is one. The CDR3 loop reads CASSLYGGDTEAFF. CDR3 nucleotide sequence: TGTGCCAGCAGCTTATATGGAGGGGACACTGAAGCTTTCTTT. The rearrangement joins TRBV7-9 to TRBJ1-1; a possible D gene is TRBD1 (5 bases). CDR1 SEHNR and CDR2 FQNEAQ come from the germline V gene (reference sequence). This CDR3 has 14 amino acids. Trimming removed 2 bases at V and 3 bases at J, with 10 bases between. Drawing the rest from reference TRBV7-9 and TRBJ1-1, the complete variable domain is DTGVSQNPRHKITKRGQNVTFRCDPISEHNRLYWYRQTLGQGPEFLTYFQNEAQLEKSRLLSDRFSAERPKGSFSTLEIQRTEQGDSAMYLCASSLYGGDTEAFFGQGTRLTVV.

The V and J genes are TRBV19 and TRBJ1-5; D remains ambiguous. Germline values: CDR1 LNHDA, CDR2 SQIVND (reference sequence). The V end was cut by 4 bases, the J end by 2 bases, with 12 bases between. The CDR3 totals 15 residues. The CDR3 nucleotides are TGTGCCAGTAGTAATGAGGGCACCGGCAATCAGCCCCAGCATTTT. Encoded protein: CASSNEGTGNQPQHF.

The chain is built from TRBV2 and TRBJ2-1; 7 positions match TRBD1. The CDR3 runs 13 residues. Losses at the gene ends were 1 base for V and 15 bases for J; bases not matched to a gene: 9. In germline, CDR1 is SNHLY, CDR2 FYNNEI. CDR3: CASSEGGPRQGFF. CDR3 nucleotides: TGTGCCAGCAGTGAAGGGGGTCCGCGACAGGGGTTCTTC.